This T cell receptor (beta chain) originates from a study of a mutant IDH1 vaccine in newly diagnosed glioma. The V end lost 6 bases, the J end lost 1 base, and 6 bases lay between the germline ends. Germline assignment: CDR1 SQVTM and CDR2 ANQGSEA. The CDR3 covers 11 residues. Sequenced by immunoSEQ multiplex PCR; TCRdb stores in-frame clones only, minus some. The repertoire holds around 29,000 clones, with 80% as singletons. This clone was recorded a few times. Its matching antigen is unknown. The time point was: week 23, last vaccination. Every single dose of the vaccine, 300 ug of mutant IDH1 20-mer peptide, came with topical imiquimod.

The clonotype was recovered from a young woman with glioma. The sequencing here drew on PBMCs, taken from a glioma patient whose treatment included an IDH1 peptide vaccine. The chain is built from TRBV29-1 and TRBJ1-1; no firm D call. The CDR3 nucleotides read TGCAGCGTCATCCAGAACACTGAAGCTTTCTTT. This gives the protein CSVIQNTEAFF.